This TCR beta chain stems from a study of control samples from healthy donors and cancer patients. This table comes from immunoSEQ multiplex PCR, and its TCRdb copy is limited to in-frame clones, with some not included. This table has 90,000 to 150,000 clones, 90% to 95% appearing once. V was pared by 5 bases and J by 0 bases, with 16 bases between. CDR1 is SGHDT and CDR2 is YYEEEE in the germline V gene. The CDR3 has 16 amino acids. This receptor was obtained from a woman between 18 and 29 years old in good health. The V call is TRBV5-6, the J call TRBJ2-3, with D uncertain. The material sequenced was blood. This CDR3 is CASSTPLRPSTDTQYF. The CDR3 coding sequence is TGTGCCAGCAGTACGCCGCTCCGTCCTAGCACAGATACGCAGTATTTT.